A single sample gave rise to the 27 T cell receptor beta chains below, sequenced in a study of T cells after yellow fever vaccination. One entry per CDR3 protein results from TCRdb running MiXCR on the 5' RACE reads. The sample contains about 130,000 distinct CDR3 sequences, under 7% of which appear only once. Specimen: CD4+ T cells sorted from PBMCs, collected 10 days after the yellow fever booster vaccination. The receptors derive from a young man who received the YFV17D yellow fever vaccine.

This clonotype came up many times. The chain recombines TRBV29-1 with TRBJ1-1; D might be TRBD1 (6 bases). V lost 1 base to trimming and J lost 4 bases, with 13 bases between them. This CDR3 has 14 amino acids. CDR1 is SQVTM, CDR2 ANQGSEA, per germline. The CDR3 here is CSVEGRGASTEAFF. The CDR3 DNA sequence: TGCAGCGTTGAAGGTAGGGGGGCGAGCACTGAAGCTTTCTTT.

This clonotype occurred many times. The rearrangement links TRBV4-1 to TRBJ2-3, with D possibly being TRBD1 (6 bases). V dropped 1 base and J dropped 5 bases, with 13 bases sitting between them. The CDR3 loop spans 15 amino acids. Germline assignment: CDR1 MGHRA and CDR2 YSYEKL. The CDR3 loop is CASSQGQGWGDTQYF. The CDR3 DNA reads as TGCGCCAGCAGCCAAGGCCAGGGGTGGGGAGATACGCAGTATTTT.

This clonotype was seen repeatedly, ten times or more. The genes are TRBV7-2 and TRBJ1-5; D is unresolved. The CDR3 loop spans 15 amino acids. The V end lost 1 base, the J end lost 4 bases, and 11 bases lay between the germline ends. Germline V CDR1 and CDR2: SGHTA, FQGNSA. Written as DNA, the CDR3 is TGTGCCAGCAGCTTAGAGAGAGGGCAGAATCAGCCCCAGCATTTT. This codes for CASSLERGQNQPQHF. Full variable domain (outside the CDR3, taken from reference TRBV7-2 and TRBJ1-5): GAGVSQSPSNKVTEKGKDVELRCDPISGHTALYWYRQSLGQGLEFLIYFQGNSAPDKSGLPSDRFSAERTGGSVSTLTIQRTQQEDSAVYLCASSLERGQNQPQHFGDGTRLSIL.

This clonotype was seen a handful of times. The chain uses TRBV7-2 and TRBJ1-4, with D possibly being TRBD1 (6 bases). The CDR3 covers 16 residues. Germline CDR1 SGHTA, CDR2 FQGNSA. V was shortened by 1 base and J by 6 bases, with 15 bases between the two germline ends. CDR3: CASSLGGTLVYEKLFF. CDR3 nucleotides: TGTGCCAGCAGCTTAGGCGGGACACTTGTTTATGAAAAACTGTTTTTT. Full variable domain (rest looked up from reference TRBV7-2 and TRBJ1-4): GAGVSQSPSNKVTEKGKDVELRCDPISGHTALYWYRQSLGQGLEFLIYFQGNSAPDKSGLPSDRFSAERTGGSVSTLTIQRTQQEDSAVYLCASSLGGTLVYEKLFFGSGTQLSVL.

In its sample, this clonotype was seen many times. The CDR3, as DNA: TGCGCCAGCAGCTGGGGGGACCCTGAGGAGACCCAGTACTTC. Its translation: CASSWGDPEETQYF. This rearrangement joins TRBV5-1 to TRBJ2-5, with D possibly TRBD2 on 6 matching bases. CDR1 SGHRS and CDR2 YFSETQ come from the germline V gene. Trimming stripped 3 bases from V and 5 bases from J, with 14 bases between. This CDR3 has 14 amino acids.

This clonotype was counted at least ten times. V and J are TRBV11-1 and TRBJ2-3; D is possibly TRBD2 (5 bases). The germline V gene has CDR1 SGHAT and CDR2 FQDESV (reference sequence). The CDR3 length is 15 residues. Trimming shortened V by 5 bases and J by 4 bases, and 16 bases separated the two germline ends. The CDR3 here is CASSPGGYGADTQYF. CDR3 DNA sequence: TGTGCCAGCAGCCCCGGCGGCTACGGGGCAGATACGCAGTATTTT.

This clonotype has a count of ten or more. This chain connects TRBV19 to TRBJ2-7, with D possibly matching TRBD2 (5 bases). V lost 0 bases and J 7 bases, leaving 13 bases between the germline ends. The CDR3 has 14 amino acids. Germline V CDR1 and CDR2: LNHDA, SQIVND (reference sequence). The CDR3 DNA reads as TGTGCCAGTAGTATAGATCAACTGACTAAGGAGCAGTACTTC. Amino acids: CASSIDQLTKEQYF.

Remarks on this clonotype: A read error may explain this, as a much larger clone is one base away. The chain is built from TRBV7-8 and TRBJ2-5, with TRBD2 matching over 8 bases. The CDR3 is 15 residues long. Germline values: CDR1 SGHVS, CDR2 FQNEAQ. CDR3 bases: TGTGCCAGCGGCTTTTCTCGGGAGGGCCAAGAGACCCAGTACTTC. Residues: CASGFSREGQETQYF.

Many counts were recorded for this clonotype. CDR3 DNA: TGCGCCAGCAGCTTGACCGGGACTTTCAACAATGAGCAGTTCTTC. Protein sequence: CASSLTGTFNNEQFF. The chain employs TRBV5-1 and TRBJ2-1, with D maybe TRBD2 (6 bases). This CDR3 comprises 15 residues. Germline CDR1 and CDR2: SGHRS and YFSETQ. V lost 1 base to trimming and J lost 5 bases, with 13 bases between them. The whole variable domain, filled in from reference TRBV5-1 and TRBJ2-1, reads KAGVTQTPRYLIKTRGQQVTLSCSPISGHRSVSWYQQTPGQGLQFLFEYFSETQRNKGNFPGRFSGRQFSNSRSEMNVSTLELGDSALYLCASSLTGTFNNEQFFGPGTRLTVL.

This clonotype was found many times. The rearrangement joins TRBV15 to TRBJ2-5; D possibly corresponds to TRBD2 (5 bases). The germline V and J ends were trimmed by 0 bases and 2 bases, with 7 bases remaining between them. Germline-derived CDR1 and CDR2 are LNHNV and YYDKDF (reference sequence). This CDR3 is 14 amino acids long. In nucleotides, the CDR3 is TGTGCCACCAGCAGAGATCCGGGGCAAGAGACCCAGTACTTC. Residues: CATSRDPGQETQYF.

This clonotype was seen repeatedly, ten times or more. The chain carries TRBV10-1 and TRBJ2-2; D not resolved. CDR1 is WNHNN, CDR2 SYGVQD, per germline (reference sequence). This CDR3 region has 14 residues. The ends were cut back, 4 bases at V and 1 base at J, with 7 bases in the middle. CDR3 sequence reads: CASSVDWNTGELFF. In DNA, the CDR3 is TGCGCCAGCAGTGTTGATTGGAACACCGGGGAGCTGTTTTTT.

This clonotype occurred many times. This chain connects TRBV20-1 to TRBJ2-7; perhaps TRBD1 as D (6 bases). Trimming removed 4 bases at V and 1 base at J, with 11 bases between. The CDR3 is 13 residues long. From germline, CDR1 is DFQATT and CDR2 SNEGSKA (reference sequence). Written as DNA, the CDR3 is TGCAGTGCTAAACAGGGAAGGTCCTACGAGCAGTACTTC. Residues: CSAKQGRSYEQYF.

This clonotype has at least ten counts. The V gene is TRBV5-1, the J gene TRBJ2-5; TRBD2 might be the D (6 bases). Germline CDR1 SGHRS, CDR2 YFSETQ. This CDR3 comprises 14 residues. V was pared by 4 bases and J by 5 bases, with 15 bases between. CDR3 nucleotide sequence: TGCGCCAGCAGCCTACCTCGAGGAGGGGAGACCCAGTACTTC. Encoded protein: CASSLPRGGETQYF.

Details on this clonotype: A much larger clone lies one base from this, so it may be a read error. The chain uses TRBV3-1 and TRBJ2-3, with 7 bases identical to TRBD2. V shed 3 bases and J 7 bases; nucleotides not matched to a gene: 10. CDR3 size: 15 residues. Germline lookup yields CDR1 LGHDT and CDR2 YNNKEL (reference sequence). The CDR3 DNA follows: TGTGCCAGCAGCCATGGCGGGAGCGGATTAAATACGCAGTATTTT. Protein product: CASSHGGSGLNTQYF.

This clonotype was detected ten times or more. V is TRBV7-2 and J is TRBJ2-7; TRBD1 might be the D (6 bases). V was pared by 5 bases and J by 5 bases, with 13 bases between. Germline V lookup: CDR1 SGHTA, CDR2 FQGNSA. The CDR3 spans 13 residues. CDR3 protein: CASSKPGHNEQYF. The CDR3 DNA reads TGTGCCAGCAGCAAACCGGGACACAACGAGCAGTACTTC. The entire variable domain, with the rest obtained from reference TRBV7-2 and TRBJ2-7, is as follows: GAGVSQSPSNKVTEKGKDVELRCDPISGHTALYWYRQSLGQGLEFLIYFQGNSAPDKSGLPSDRFSAERTGGSVSTLTIQRTQQEDSAVYLCASSKPGHNEQYFGPGTRLTVT.

There are many counts of this clonotype. The chain carries TRBV28 and TRBJ2-5; tentatively, D is TRBD1 (6 bases). CDR3 size: 15 residues. The V and J ends lost 3 bases and 7 bases respectively, with 18 bases between them. The germline V gene encodes CDR1 MDHEN and CDR2 SYDVKM. CDR3 protein: CASSFHFPTGGTQYF. CDR3 nucleotide sequence: TGTGCCAGCAGTTTTCACTTCCCGACAGGAGGGACCCAGTACTTC. Complete variable domain (other parts from reference TRBV28 and TRBJ2-5): DVKVTQSSRYLVKRTGEKVFLECVQDMDHENMFWYRQDPGLGLRLIYFSYDVKMKEKGDIPEGYSVSREKKERFSLILESASTNQTSMYLCASSFHFPTGGTQYFGPGTRLLVL.

The gene calls are TRBV4-1 and TRBJ2-3; TRBD1 matches at 7 bases. The length of the CDR3 is 15 residues. CDR1 is MGHRA, CDR2 YSYEKL, per germline. V was pared by 0 bases and J by 0 bases, with 0 bases of the junction left unmatched. CDR3 sequence: CASSQEDRSTDTQYF. The CDR3 nucleotides are TGCGCCAGCAGCCAAGAGGACAGGAGCACAGATACGCAGTATTTT.

This clonotype was seen at least ten times. The rearrangement uses TRBV20-1 and TRBJ2-5; D unresolved. The germline V gene encodes CDR1 DFQATT and CDR2 SNEGSKA (reference sequence). This CDR3 comprises 10 residues. Trimming cost V 3 bases and J 1 base, with 0 bases left between them. CDR3 DNA sequence: TGCAGTGCTAGCCAAGAGACCCAGTACTTC. Amino acid sequence: CSASQETQYF.

This clonotype was found many times. The chain uses TRBV20-1 and TRBJ2-1; D perhaps matches TRBD2 (6 bases). V was trimmed by 1 base and J by 7 bases, leaving 20 bases between them. CDR1 DFQATT and CDR2 SNEGSKA come from the germline V gene (reference sequence). This CDR3 region has 16 residues. CDR3 bases: TGCAGTGCTAGAGCCGGTTCCCGGGGGAGGAAAAATGAGCAGTTCTTC. It translates to CSARAGSRGRKNEQFF.

This clonotype was detected many times. This sequence joins TRBV7-2 and TRBJ1-2; 7 bases fit TRBD1. There are 15 residues in the CDR3. Looked up from germline, CDR1 is SGHTA and CDR2 is FQGNSA. With V trimmed by 5 bases and J by 3 bases, 9 bases remained unmatched. The CDR3 DNA reads as TGTGCCAGCAGCCGAGGGGTGGGGACAGACTATGGCTACACCTTC. Amino acids: CASSRGVGTDYGYTF.

This clonotype was seen ten or more times. The rearrangement uses TRBV29-1 and TRBJ2-3; 8 positions match TRBD1. Germline CDR1 is SQVTM and CDR2 is ANQGSEA. The CDR3 runs 14 residues. The trim removed 7 bases at V and 0 bases at J, leaving 6 bases unmatched. The CDR3 loop is CSATTGASTDTQYF. The DNA for the CDR3 is TGCAGCGCAACGACAGGGGCTAGCACAGATACGCAGTATTTT.

This clonotype occurred many times. This chain uses TRBV6-6 with TRBJ2-1, with D maybe TRBD1 (5 bases). Germline-derived CDR1 and CDR2 are MNHNY and SVGAGI (reference sequence). V gave up 6 bases and J gave up 6 bases, with 9 bases separating them. The CDR3 consists of 12 residues. CDR3 amino acids: CASSQDSNEQFF. CDR3 DNA sequence: TGTGCCAGCAGCCAAGACAGCAATGAGCAGTTCTTC.

Only a few counts were recorded for this clonotype. This sequence joins TRBV18 and TRBJ2-7; D is possibly TRBD2 (6 bases). V lost 3 bases, J lost 5 bases, and 26 bases lay in between. CDR3 length: 18 residues. Germline V gene data show CDR1 as KGHSH and CDR2 as LQKENI. The DNA for the CDR3 is TGTGCCAGCTCACCCGGTGCCGCACCGGGACTCCCCTTTGACGAGCAGTACTTC. Protein sequence: CASSPGAAPGLPFDEQYF. Variable domain in full (rest from reference TRBV18 and TRBJ2-7): NAGVMQNPRHLVRRRGQEARLRCSPMKGHSHVYWYRQLPEEGLKFMVYLQKENIIDESGMPKERFSAEFPKEGPSILRIQQVVRGDSAAYFCASSPGAAPGLPFDEQYFGPGTRLTVT.

This clonotype was seen repeatedly, ten times or more. The rearrangement joins TRBV6-1 to TRBJ1-2; D not certain. The CDR3 contains 14 residues. Germline V gives CDR1 MNHNS, CDR2 SASEGT. Trimming cost V 7 bases and J 4 bases, with 16 bases left between them. The CDR3 here is CASTPSQTRYGYTF. The DNA of the CDR3 is TGTGCCAGCACTCCGAGTCAAACCCGCTATGGCTACACCTTC.

This clonotype was observed at least ten times. V gene TRBV12-3 or TRBV12-4 combines with J gene TRBJ2-1; a weak D match, TRBD1 (5 bases). With 5 bases removed from V and 4 bases from J, the gap between germline ends came to 12 bases. CDR3 size: 14 residues. The CDR3 region has the DNA TGTGCCAGCAGTCCCTCGACAGAATACAATGAGCAGTTCTTC. It translates to CASSPSTEYNEQFF.

This clonotype was recorded at least ten times. The genes are TRBV30 and TRBJ2-2, with D perhaps given as TRBD1 or TRBD2 (5 bases each). The CDR3 extends over 14 amino acids. The germline CDR1 and CDR2 sequences are GTSNPN and SVGIG (reference sequence). V was cut by 3 bases and J by 2 bases, with 10 bases left in between. The CDR3 reads CAWSWDGNTGELFF. CDR3 DNA: TGTGCCTGGAGCTGGGACGGAAACACCGGGGAGCTGTTTTTT.

The CDR3 DNA reads TGTGCCAGCAGCTTTGGGACTCTAGCGGGATACGAGCAGTACTTC. It encodes CASSFGTLAGYEQYF. The rearrangement uses TRBV7-2 and TRBJ2-7; 9 bases agree with TRBD2. The CDR3 is made up of 15 amino acids. V dropped 3 bases and J dropped 4; count of bases not matched to a gene: 7. Germline CDR1 SGHTA, CDR2 FQGNSA.